This passage covers 23 T cell receptor beta chains from one sample sequenced in a study of blood T cell repertoires in COVID-19. Sequenced by immunoSEQ multiplex PCR; TCRdb stores in-frame clones only, minus some. The table includes 150,000 to 250,000 clones, roughly four fifths detected once. The sample taken for sequencing was PBMCs or T cells enriched from blood (not recorded which). The receptor set was obtained from a man in his forties who had recovered from COVID-19.

The chain joins TRBV6-2 or TRBV6-3 to TRBJ2-5; D is possibly TRBD2 (6 bases). This CDR3 comprises 17 residues. Trimming stripped 2 bases from V and 4 bases from J, with 20 bases between. Germline-derived CDR1 and CDR2 are MNHEY and SVGEGT. In DNA, the CDR3 is TGTGCCAGCAGTTACCCCCTCGCGGGGTTGGGGCGAGAGACCCAGTACTTC. This sequence encodes CASSYPLAGLGRETQYF.

The sample holds one count of this clone. The chain is built from TRBV7-2 and TRBJ1-6; D call uncertain. Germline V gene data show CDR1 as SGHTA and CDR2 as FQGNSA. Between the trimmed V and J ends, which lost 5 bases and 9 bases, there was a span of 8 bases. This CDR3 has 12 residues. The DNA of the CDR3 is TGTGCCAGCAGCGCTCCGGGTTCACCCCTCCACTTT. Protein sequence: CASSAPGSPLHF.

The chain joins TRBV5-1 to TRBJ2-3, with 7 positions matching TRBD1. CDR1 SGHRS and CDR2 YFSETQ come from the germline V gene. The CDR3 is 15 amino acids. Trimming took 3 bases from V and 2 from J; bases not matched to a gene: 6. The CDR3 coding sequence is TGCGCCAGCAGCTCACCGGGACAGATCACAGATACGCAGTATTTT. Amino acids: CASSSPGQITDTQYF.

The table lists this clone with a few counts. The chain employs TRBV7-8 and TRBJ1-2; D gene ambiguous. The V gene lost 0 bases and the J gene lost 0 bases, with 14 bases spanning the gap. From germline, CDR1 is SGHVS and CDR2 FQNEAQ. This CDR3 contains 17 residues. The DNA for the CDR3 is TGTGCCAGCAGCTTAGCGCTTGGAGGACCGGCTAACTATGGCTACACCTTC. Translated: CASSLALGGPANYGYTF. The full variable domain, rest sourced from reference TRBV7-8 and TRBJ1-2, is GAGVSQSPRYKVAKRGQDVALRCDPISGHVSLFWYQQALGQGPEFLTYFQNEAQLDKSGLPSDRFFAERPEGSVSTLKIQRTQQEDSAVYLCASSLALGGPANYGYTFGSGTRLTVV.

This sequence joins TRBV10-3 and TRBJ1-4; weak D call: TRBD1 (6 bases). CDR1 and CDR2 (germline): ENHRY, SYGVKD. The CDR3 loop spans 14 amino acids. V was cut by 6 bases and J by 8 bases, with 16 bases left in between. In DNA, the CDR3 is TGTGCCATCAGGGACGGGACAAGCCCCGAAAAACTGTTTTTT. It translates to CAIRDGTSPEKLFF.

The chain links TRBV4-1 to TRBJ1-2, with D possibly matching TRBD1 (6 bases). Trimming removed 4 bases from V and 8 bases from J, with 14 bases in between. In germline, CDR1 is MGHRA, CDR2 YSYEKL. The CDR3 sequence is 13 residues long. The CDR3 sequence: CASSPSERGGYTF. In DNA, the CDR3 is TGCGCCAGCAGCCCAAGTGAGAGGGGGGGCTACACCTTC.

The chain couples TRBV5-5 to TRBJ2-7, with D possibly matching TRBD2 (6 bases). The V and J ends lost 4 bases and 6 bases respectively, with 23 bases between them. Germline V gene data show CDR1 as SGHKS and CDR2 as YYEKEE (reference sequence). CDR3 length equals 16 residues. CDR3 loop: CASSRSWSLGGTEQYF. As DNA, the CDR3 is TGTGCCAGCAGCCGGTCTTGGAGTCTCGGGGGTACCGAGCAGTACTTC.

V usage is TRBV7-8 and J usage is TRBJ2-5; 8 bases agree with TRBD2. Germline lookup yields CDR1 SGHVS and CDR2 FQNEAQ. J was trimmed by 6 bases and V by 2 bases; bases with no gene match: 14. The CDR3 runs to 17 residues. DNA for the CDR3: TGTGCCAGCAGCTTATTAAGGGATAGCGGGGTCTTGAAGACCCAGTACTTC. This encodes CASSLLRDSGVLKTQYF. Complete variable domain (other parts from reference TRBV7-8 and TRBJ2-5): GAGVSQSPRYKVAKRGQDVALRCDPISGHVSLFWYQQALGQGPEFLTYFQNEAQLDKSGLPSDRFFAERPEGSVSTLKIQRTQQEDSAVYLCASSLLRDSGVLKTQYFGPGTRLLVL.

This sequence joins TRBV6-2 or TRBV6-3 and TRBJ1-2; a possible D gene is TRBD1 (5 bases). The CDR3 runs 15 residues. Looked up from germline, CDR1 is MNHEY and CDR2 is SVGEGT. V was clipped by 1 base and J by 1 base, with 10 bases between them. DNA for the CDR3: TGTGCCAGCAGTTACTGGACATTAAGTAACTATGGCTACACCTTC. Translated: CASSYWTLSNYGYTF.

The J gene is TRBJ2-1, the V gene TRBV6-5; D remains unclear. V was cut by 10 bases and J by 1 base, with 14 bases left in between. This CDR3 has 14 residues. Germline CDR1 and CDR2: MNHEY and SVGAGI. The CDR3 DNA reads as TGTGCCACCCGTATTGGAGAATCCTACAATGAGCAGTTCTTC. It specifies CATRIGESYNEQFF.

This sequence joins TRBV19 and TRBJ1-1; TRBD1 might be the D (5 bases). The V end lost 4 bases, the J end lost 10 bases, and 13 bases lay between the germline ends. The CDR3 contains 12 residues. Per germline, CDR1 LNHDA and CDR2 SQIVND (reference sequence). As DNA, the CDR3 is TGTGCCAGTAGTACCCCAGGGAGGACAGCTTTCTTT. Amino acid sequence: CASSTPGRTAFF.

The J gene is TRBJ1-3, the V gene TRBV4-1; D ambiguous. CDR1 MGHRA and CDR2 YSYEKL come from the germline V gene. The length of the CDR3 is 13 residues. The V gene lost 0 bases and the J gene lost 2 bases, with 2 bases spanning the gap. For the CDR3, the DNA is TGCGCCAGCAGCCAAGACACTGGAAACACCATATATTTT. It translates to CASSQDTGNTIYF.

V and J are TRBV7-2 and TRBJ1-1; a possible D gene is TRBD1 (6 bases). Per germline, CDR1 SGHTA and CDR2 FQGNSA. The CDR3 contains 13 residues. Trimming took off 5 bases at V and 5 bases at J, with 12 bases between the two ends. The CDR3 region is CASSHQGRTEAFF. The DNA for the CDR3 is TGTGCCAGCAGCCACCAGGGGAGAACTGAAGCTTTCTTT.

V usage is TRBV6-5 and J usage is TRBJ2-1; 7 nucleotides match TRBD1. The CDR3 spans 13 residues. Germline CDR1 and CDR2: MNHEY and SVGAGI. The junction had 8 bases not matched to a gene; V was cut back by 9 bases and J by 6 bases. CDR3 in DNA: TGTGCCAGTCTTCGCCCAGGGGGCAATGAGCAGTTCTTC. Amino acids: CASLRPGGNEQFF.

This chain uses TRBV11-3 with TRBJ1-6; 7 bases line up with TRBD1. Germline CDR1 is SGHNT and CDR2 is YENEEA. CDR3 size: 20 residues. The V gene end was trimmed by 1 base and the J gene end by 0 bases; junction bases not matched to a gene: 12. The CDR3 sequence is CASSLGSGTDESSYNSPLHF. The CDR3 DNA follows: TGTGCCAGCAGCTTAGGTTCCGGGACAGATGAGAGCTCCTATAATTCACCCCTCCACTTT.

This chain connects TRBV30 to TRBJ1-4, with a tentative D call TRBD1 (6 bases). The CDR3 covers 15 residues. Between the trimmed V and J ends, which lost 3 bases and 5 bases, there was a span of 16 bases. Germline values: CDR1 GTSNPN, CDR2 SVGIG (reference sequence). As DNA, the CDR3 is TGTGCCTGGAGATTTTTTGGGACACCGAATGAAAAACTGTTTTTT. This sequence encodes CAWRFFGTPNEKLFF.

The chain links TRBV19 to TRBJ1-1; D is perhaps TRBD1 (5 bases). Looked up from germline, CDR1 is LNHDA and CDR2 is SQIVND (reference sequence). The ends were cut back, 8 bases at V and 0 bases at J, with 19 bases in the middle. The CDR3 runs 16 residues. CDR3 nucleotide sequence: TGTGCCAGTGGAGGGGTCTCAGGAGCCATGAACACTGAAGCTTTCTTT. Encoded protein: CASGGVSGAMNTEAFF.

This clone was recorded a few times. The chain carries TRBV6-2 or TRBV6-3 and TRBJ1-2, with D unclear. The V end lost 2 bases, the J end lost 4 bases, and 20 bases lay between the germline ends. The CDR3 consists of 17 residues. Per the germline V gene, CDR1 is MNHEY and CDR2 is SVGEGT. The CDR3 loop is CASSYAEAGNTFYGYTF. CDR3 DNA sequence: TGTGCCAGCAGTTACGCGGAAGCGGGGAATACCTTCTATGGCTACACCTTC.

This rearrangement joins TRBV4-3 to TRBJ1-2; 11 nucleotides agree with TRBD1. J was trimmed by 4 bases and V by 0 bases; bases with no gene match: 4. The CDR3 is 16 amino acids. Germline V CDR1 and CDR2: LGHNA, YSLEER. The CDR3: CASSQDLGQGVYGYTF. Written as DNA, the CDR3 is TGCGCCAGCAGCCAAGATCTGGGACAGGGGGTCTATGGCTACACCTTC.

This chain links TRBV4-1 with TRBJ1-1; D uncertain. Germline V lookup: CDR1 MGHRA, CDR2 YSYEKL. Trimming pared 1 base from V and 3 bases from J, leaving 12 bases between. CDR3 length equals 15 residues. The CDR3 bases are TGCGCCAGCAGCCAAGTGGAGTGGTTGGACACTGAAGCTTTCTTT. Translation gives CASSQVEWLDTEAFF.

This sequence joins TRBV25-1 and TRBJ1-6, with a weak D call TRBD1 (5 bases). The CDR3 spans 15 residues. Per the germline V gene, CDR1 is MGHDK and CDR2 is SYGVNS. The ends were cut back, 2 bases at V and 13 bases at J, with 18 bases in the middle. The CDR3 reads CASSERGMPVSPLHF. CDR3 DNA sequence: TGTGCCAGCAGTGAAAGGGGAATGCCGGTTTCGCCCCTCCACTTT.

This clone was counted ten times or more. The chain is built from TRBV6-2 or TRBV6-3 and TRBJ2-7; TRBD1 agrees at 7 bases. CDR3 length: 14 residues. Germline-derived CDR1 and CDR2 are MNHEY and SVGEGT. The junction had 11 bases not matched to a gene; V was cut back by 6 bases and J by 6 bases. The CDR3 loop is CASSRQGESAEQYF. CDR3 DNA sequence: TGTGCCAGCAGCCGACAGGGCGAGAGTGCCGAGCAGTACTTC.

This clone occurred a few times. The rearrangement uses TRBV7-2 and TRBJ1-3, with D hard to call. V shed 5 bases and J shed 2 bases, with 19 bases lying between them. Germline V gives CDR1 SGHTA, CDR2 FQGNSA. The CDR3 loop spans 17 amino acids. In DNA form, the CDR3 reads TGTGCCAGCAGCCGCGTAGCCCGGGTTTTCCCTGGAAACACCATATATTTT. Protein product: CASSRVARVFPGNTIYF.